This TCR beta chain was recovered during a study of cytomegalovirus exposure and HLA in healthy donors. Points from the study as a whole: In all likelihood, a cluster of highly shared sequence variants was a sequencing artifact.

Primers included in the PCR were 60 Vbeta and 13 Jbeta primers. Sequencing was performed with immunoSEQ multiplex PCR; in TCRdb, only in-frame clones are kept and a portion is missing. Among about 70,000 clones listed, 74% were seen once. This clone has a single count. The antigen remains unidentified. V shed 1 base and J shed 3 bases, with 11 bases lying between them. CDR3 length: 15 amino acids. CDR1 and CDR2 from the germline V gene are SGHDT and YYEEEE. The sequence was obtained from a human donor in good health. The chain carries TRBV5-6 and TRBJ1-3; tentatively, D is TRBD1 (6 bases). The sequenced sample consisted of PBMCs. The chain's CDR3 is CASSLRQGFGNTIYF. The CDR3 DNA sequence: TGTGCCAGCAGCTTGAGGCAGGGGTTTGGAAACACCATATATTTT. The full variable domain, in which reference TRBV5-6 and TRBJ1-3 provide the parts outside the CDR3, is DAGVTQSPTHLIKTRGQQVTLRCSPKSGHDTVSWYQQALGQGPQFIFQYYEEEERQRGNFPDRFSGHQFPNYSSELNVNALLLGDSALYLCASSLRQGFGNTIYFGEGSWLTVV.